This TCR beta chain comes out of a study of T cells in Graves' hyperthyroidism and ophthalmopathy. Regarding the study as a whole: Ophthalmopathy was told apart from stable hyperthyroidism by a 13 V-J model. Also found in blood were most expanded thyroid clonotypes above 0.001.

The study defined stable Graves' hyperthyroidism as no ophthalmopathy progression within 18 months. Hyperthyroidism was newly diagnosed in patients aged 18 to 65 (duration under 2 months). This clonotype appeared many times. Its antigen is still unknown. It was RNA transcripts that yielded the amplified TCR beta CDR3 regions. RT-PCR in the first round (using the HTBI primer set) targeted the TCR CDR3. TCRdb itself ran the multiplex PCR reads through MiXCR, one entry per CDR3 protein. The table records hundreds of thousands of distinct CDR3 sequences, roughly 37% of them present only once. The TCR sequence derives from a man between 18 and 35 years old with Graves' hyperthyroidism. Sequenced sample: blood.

In DNA, the CDR3 is TGTGCCATCAGTGATTCAGGAGGGCAGGAGCCCCAGCATTTT. Residues: CAISDSGGQEPQHF. J is TRBJ1-5 and V is TRBV10-3, with unresolved D. CDR3 length equals 14 residues. CDR1 is ENHRY, CDR2 SYGVKD, per germline. With 3 bases removed from V and 8 bases from J, the gap between germline ends came to 14 bases.